This TCR beta chain was sequenced during a study of CD8+ T cells in alopecia areata. Study-wide results and limits: Both scalp clonality and the expanded CD8+ clones among the top 100 showed a significant decrease with tofacitinib.

As to this clone: Its antigen is as yet unknown.

Stated treatment: oral pan-JAK inhibitor, 5-10 mg twice daily. Once RNA had been extracted, it was reverse transcribed into cDNA to act as the sequencing template. Clones were sequenced by immunoSEQ multiplex PCR, and TCRdb holds only the in-frame ones, with some missing. The sample has about 180,000 clones; less than 70% are singletons. Germline V gives CDR1 MGHRA, CDR2 YSYEKL. This CDR3 is 16 amino acids long. Unmatched junction bases numbered 8, after V lost 0 bases and J lost 4 bases. This receptor was identified in a human donor with alopecia areata. The chain recombines TRBV4-1 with TRBJ1-1; 7 positions match TRBD1. The material was CD8+ T cells sorted from blood, obtained at week 24, from a patient treated with tofacitinib. The chain's CDR3 is CASSQDPQTGITEAFF. The DNA for the CDR3 is TGCGCCAGCAGCCAAGATCCCCAGACAGGGATCACTGAAGCTTTCTTT.